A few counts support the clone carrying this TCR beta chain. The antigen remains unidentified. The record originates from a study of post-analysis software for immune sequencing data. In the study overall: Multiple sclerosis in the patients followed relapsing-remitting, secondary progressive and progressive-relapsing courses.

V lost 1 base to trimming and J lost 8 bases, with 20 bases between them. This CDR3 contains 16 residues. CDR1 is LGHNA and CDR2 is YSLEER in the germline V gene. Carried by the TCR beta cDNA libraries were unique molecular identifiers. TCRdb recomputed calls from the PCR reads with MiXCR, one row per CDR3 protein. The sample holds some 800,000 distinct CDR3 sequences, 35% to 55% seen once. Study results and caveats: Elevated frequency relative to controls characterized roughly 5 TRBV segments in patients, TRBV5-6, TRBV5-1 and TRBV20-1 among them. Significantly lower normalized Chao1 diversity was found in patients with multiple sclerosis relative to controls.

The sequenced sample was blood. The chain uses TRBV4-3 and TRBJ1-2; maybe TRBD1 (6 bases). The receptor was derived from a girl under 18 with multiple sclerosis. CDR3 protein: CASSQGAHPGVGGYTF. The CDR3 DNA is TGCGCCAGCAGCCAAGGTGCGCATCCAGGGGTGGGCGGCTACACCTTC.